The 22 T cell receptor beta chains listed next were all sequenced from one sample in a study of blood T cell repertoires in COVID-19. Some clones are missing from TCRdb's copy, which holds only in-frame ones; the method was immunoSEQ multiplex PCR. This sample carries fewer than 400,000 clones, 80% to 90% of them seen once, and the ten largest clones take under 2.5%. Sequencing was carried out using PBMCs or T cells enriched from blood (not recorded which). These receptors all stem from a man aged 30 to 45 who had recovered from COVID-19.

This sequence joins TRBV4-1 and TRBJ2-5, with 9 positions matching TRBD1. Per germline, CDR1 MGHRA and CDR2 YSYEKL. The V and J ends lost 0 bases and 7 bases, in that order; junction bases with no gene match: 6. The CDR3 is made up of 15 amino acids. As DNA, the CDR3 is TGCGCCAGCAGCCAAGAGGGACAGGGATTGGGGACCCAGTACTTC. Its translation: CASSQEGQGLGTQYF.

V usage is TRBV5-6 and J usage is TRBJ2-5; maybe TRBD2 (6 bases). The V gene's germline CDR1 is SGHDT and CDR2 YYEEEE. The V end was cut by 3 bases, the J end by 5 bases, with 14 bases between. The CDR3 has 14 residues. The CDR3: CASSSLRAGETQYF. DNA for the CDR3: TGTGCCAGCAGCTCCCTCCGGGCGGGGGAGACCCAGTACTTC.

This clone was recorded a few times. The rearrangement joins TRBV6-6 to TRBJ2-6, with D maybe TRBD2 (5 bases). Germline CDR1 is MNHNY and CDR2 is SVGAGI (reference sequence). The CDR3 length is 15 residues. V was cut by 6 bases and J by 4 bases, with 13 bases left in between. The CDR3 sequence is CASSKPPGGANVLTF. The CDR3, as DNA: TGTGCCAGCAGCAAACCCCCGGGAGGGGCCAACGTCCTGACTTTC.

This clone has more than one count but fewer than ten. CDR3 protein: CASSAPSGGQFF. The CDR3 DNA is TGTGCCAGCAGCGCCCCTTCAGGGGGGCAGTTCTTC. This chain links TRBV9 with TRBJ2-1, with 7 bases that match TRBD1. This CDR3 has 12 amino acids. J gave up 12 bases and V 3 bases, and 6 bases lay outside the gene matches. The V gene's germline CDR1 is SGDLS and CDR2 YYNGEE.

The rearrangement links TRBV21-1 to TRBJ1-1; the table calls TRBD1, which could not be checked here. TRBV21-1 counts as a pseudogene. The CDR3 is 18 amino acids. The DNA of the CDR3 is TGTGCCAGCAGCAAAGATGGGGACAGCGGCCGGTGTGGTACTGAAGCTTTCTTT. Amino acid sequence: CASSKDGDSGRCGTEAFF.

The genes are TRBV30 and TRBJ2-2, with 10 bases that match TRBD2. This CDR3 is 13 amino acids long. Germline trimming cut 5 bases from V and 6 bases from J; bases unmatched to any gene: 3. Germline V gene data show CDR1 as GTSNPN and CDR2 as SVGIG (reference sequence). CDR3 in amino acids: CAWSSGGAGELFF. The CDR3 DNA reads TGTGCCTGGTCTAGCGGGGGTGCCGGGGAGCTGTTTTTT.

This chain connects TRBV4-2 to TRBJ1-4; 10 bases line up with TRBD1. V was pared by 2 bases and J by 3 bases, with 3 bases of the junction left unmatched. This CDR3 region has 16 residues. Germline V CDR1 and CDR2: LGHNA, YNFKEQ. CDR3 in DNA: TGTGCCAGCAGCCAACGGGACAGGGGCCCTAATGAAAAACTGTTTTTT. It specifies CASSQRDRGPNEKLFF.

The chain carries TRBV7-8 and TRBJ1-5; D remains ambiguous. Trimming removed 1 base from V and 3 bases from J, with 16 bases in between. Germline V gene data show CDR1 as SGHVS and CDR2 as FQNEAQ. The CDR3 length is 17 residues. As DNA, the CDR3 is TGTGCCAGCAGCTTAGTATCTACTGGTGTTCTCAATCAGCCCCAGCATTTT. Protein sequence: CASSLVSTGVLNQPQHF.

The chain is built from TRBV9 and TRBJ2-2; TRBD1 matches 7 bases. Germline V gene lookup returns CDR1 SGDLS and CDR2 YYNGEE. The CDR3 extends over 14 amino acids. The V gene end was trimmed by 1 base and the J gene end by 7 bases; junction bases not matched to a gene: 4. CDR3 bases: TGTGCCAGCAGCGTATCCGCAGGGGGCGGGGAGCTGTTTTTT. Its translation is CASSVSAGGGELFF.

The chain recombines TRBV21-1 with TRBJ1-1. TRBV21-1 is a known pseudogene. The CDR3 loop spans 15 amino acids. CDR3 sequence: CASSHLNGGNTEAFF. CDR3 nucleotides: TGTGCCAGCAGCCACCTTAATGGAGGAAACACTGAAGCTTTCTTT.

The table lists this clone with a few counts. The chain joins TRBV7-6 to TRBJ2-7; D might be TRBD1 (7 bases). This CDR3 has 16 amino acids. Germline V CDR1 and CDR2: SGHVS, FNYEAQ. Deletions cut 5 bases from V and 9 bases from J, with 26 bases between. The chain's CDR3 is CASSDIAYRGLGGQYF. The CDR3 DNA follows: TGTGCCAGCAGCGACATAGCTTACAGGGGACTGGGAGGGCAGTACTTC.

The gene calls are TRBV11-2 and TRBJ2-2, with 10 positions matching TRBD1. The CDR3 extends over 18 amino acids. The V gene's germline CDR1 is SGHAT and CDR2 FQNNGV. J lost 7 bases, V lost 2 bases, and 13 bases had no gene match. The CDR3 loop is CASSLTGRTGGISGELFF. The CDR3 DNA reads as TGTGCCAGCAGCTTAACGGGAAGGACAGGGGGAATTAGCGGGGAGCTGTTTTTT.

This rearrangement joins TRBV27 to TRBJ1-5, with D possibly TRBD1 on 5 matching bases. V was shortened by 6 bases and J by 9 bases, with 12 bases between the two germline ends. The CDR3 contains 12 residues. The germline gives CDR1 MNHEY, CDR2 SMNVEV (reference sequence). The CDR3 coding sequence is TGTGCCAGCAGACAGTGGGGGGGGCCCCAGCATTTT. Amino acids: CASRQWGGPQHF.

The rearrangement uses TRBV19 and TRBJ1-6; TRBD1 aligns across 7 bases. V was pared by 10 bases and J by 4 bases, with 10 bases of the junction left unmatched. This CDR3 has 15 amino acids. The germline gives CDR1 LNHDA, CDR2 SQIVND (reference sequence). The CDR3, as DNA: TGTGCCACGAAAGACAGGGAGGTGTATAATTCACCCCTCCACTTT. Translating it yields CATKDREVYNSPLHF.

About this clone itself: Other nucleotide sequences from this sample produce the same CDR3. The V gene is TRBV14, the J gene TRBJ1-2, with D possibly matching TRBD1 (6 bases). CDR3 length: 13 residues. From germline, CDR1 is SGHDN and CDR2 FVKESK. V was trimmed by 4 bases and J by 2 bases, leaving 8 bases between them. In DNA, the CDR3 is TGTGCCAGCAGCCGAGACAGGAACTATGGCTACACCTTC. Its protein is CASSRDRNYGYTF. The entire variable domain, with the rest obtained from reference TRBV14 and TRBJ1-2, is as follows: EAGVTQFPSHSVIEKGQTVTLRCDPISGHDNLYWYRRVMGKEIKFLLHFVKESKQDESGMPNNRFLAERTGGTYSTLKVQPAELEDSGVYFCASSRDRNYGYTFGSGTRLTVV.

The rearrangement links TRBV3-1 (or the pseudogene TRBV3-2) to TRBJ1-2, with D perhaps TRBD1 (5 bases). The V and J ends lost 4 bases and 5 bases respectively, with 8 bases between them. Germline CDR1 LGHDT, CDR2 YNNKEL (reference sequence). This CDR3 contains 12 residues. In nucleotides, the CDR3 is TGTGCCAGCAGCCCTGGGGCGTATGGCTACACCTTC. Translation: CASSPGAYGYTF.

This clone was counted once. The chain is built from TRBV2 and TRBJ1-5; TRBD1 aligns across 11 bases. V dropped 4 bases and J dropped 6; count of bases not matched to a gene: 5. The germline V gene has CDR1 SNHLY and CDR2 FYNNEI. The CDR3 is 15 residues long. The CDR3, as DNA: TGTGCCAGCAGTGGGACAGGGGGCTGGGGTCAGCCCCAGCATTTT. Its translation is CASSGTGGWGQPQHF.

This clone occurred a few times. V is TRBV11-2 and J is TRBJ2-3; TRBD2 matches at 9 bases. Trimming cost V 1 base and J 4 bases; bases outside gene matches: 6. CDR1 and CDR2 (germline): SGHAT, FQNNGV. This CDR3 has 16 amino acids. The CDR3 region has the DNA TGTGCCAGCAGCTTAGTGGGGCTAGCGGGGCCAGATACGCAGTATTTT. Protein: CASSLVGLAGPDTQYF.

The chain combines TRBV6-5 with TRBJ1-1, with TRBD1 matching over 7 bases. The CDR3 loop spans 14 amino acids. The germline gives CDR1 MNHEY, CDR2 SVGAGI. The trim removed 9 bases at V and 1 base at J, leaving 8 bases unmatched. The CDR3 DNA sequence: TGTGCCAGTACCTCAGGGGGAGAGAACACTGAAGCTTTCTTT. Its protein product is CASTSGGENTEAFF.

V is TRBV6-5 and J is TRBJ1-1; tentatively, D is TRBD1 (6 bases). V was trimmed by 6 bases and J by 1 base, leaving 9 bases between them. In germline, CDR1 is MNHEY, CDR2 SVGAGI. The CDR3 is 13 residues long. CDR3 DNA: TGTGCCAGCAGCAAGGACAGGAACACTGAAGCTTTCTTT. This encodes CASSKDRNTEAFF.

The chain employs TRBV7-8 and TRBJ2-2, with 7 nucleotides matching TRBD2. V shed 4 bases and J 3 bases; nucleotides not matched to a gene: 11. The germline CDR1 and CDR2 sequences are SGHVS and FQNEAQ. The CDR3 is 17 residues long. This CDR3 reads CASSSLRRGKYTGELFF. CDR3 coding DNA: TGTGCCAGCAGCTCTCTACGGCGGGGGAAATACACCGGGGAGCTGTTTTTT.

The V call is TRBV6-5, the J call TRBJ1-2; weak D call: TRBD1 (6 bases). The CDR3 has 14 amino acids. Trimming stripped 2 bases from V and 8 bases from J, with 15 bases between. Germline loops: CDR1 MNHEY, CDR2 SVGAGI. Written as DNA, the CDR3 is TGTGCCAGCAGTTACGAGGGGGGGGCGGAAGGCTACACCTTC. This translates into CASSYEGGAEGYTF.